This TCR beta chain derives from a study of blood T cells in healthy people across ages. Through a sample-barcoded 5' primer and a J-beta primer mix, a second PCR was run for roughly 7 to 11 cycles. From the 5' RACE reads, TCRdb called clonotypes with MiXCR, one entry per CDR3 protein. This table holds approximately 960,000 distinct CDR3 sequences, approximately 32% found once. The CDR3 is made up of 12 amino acids. CDR1 SGHTA and CDR2 FQGNSA come from the germline V gene. V lost 1 base to trimming and J lost 6 bases, with 6 bases between them. This clonotype was observed many times. The same data also contributed to another study, on T cells of mothers and their children.

Sequenced input: blood. The V and J genes are TRBV7-2 and TRBJ1-2; D unresolved. The source of this sequence is a woman aged 40 to 55 in good health. CDR3 loop: CASSLDGDGYTF. The CDR3, as DNA: TGTGCCAGCAGCTTAGACGGTGATGGCTACACCTTC.